These T cell receptor beta chains were read from a single sample in a study of blood T cells in healthy people across ages. In TCRdb, the 5' RACE reads were re-called with MiXCR into one record per CDR3 protein. The sample includes about 700,000 distinct CDR3 sequences, approximately 30% of them seen just once. The sample consisted of blood. The receptors come from a woman older than 75 in good health. The CDR3 runs from the conserved cysteine through the conserved F or W. A D gene is named only where the DNA matches it firmly. The size field is filled for only some rows; it gives once, few, many or a size class.

clone_size	d_call	v_call	j_call	cdr3_nt	cdr3_aa
many	TRBD1	TRBV7-7	TRBJ2-5	TGTGCCAGCAGTAGCACCGGGACAGGAGAGACCCAGTACTTC	CASSSTGTGETQYF
many	TRBD1	TRBV20-1	TRBJ1-2	TGCAGTGCTAGAGGAGCAGGGGGCGAAAGCTATGGCTACACCTTC	CSARGAGGESYGYTF
-	TRBD2	TRBV4-2	TRBJ2-7	TGTGCCAGCAGCCATGATCGACTAGCGGCGCGCGAGCAGTACTTC	CASSHDRLAAREQYF
-	-	TRBV4-2	TRBJ1-1	TGTGCCAGCAGCGCGTTCGACACTGAAGCTTTCTTT	CASSAFDTEAFF
-	TRBD1	TRBV12-3/TRBV12-4	TRBJ1-2	TGTGCCAGCAGTTTCCCGGGACAGACGTCCAAAAATGGCTACACCTTC	CASSFPGQTSKNGYTF
-	TRBD1	TRBV10-3	TRBJ2-7	TGTGCCATCAGCGAACCGGGACAGGTTTTCGAGCAGTACTTC	CAISEPGQVFEQYF
many	TRBD2	TRBV7-8	TRBJ2-5	TGTGCCAGCAGCCCTAAGACCCTAGCGGGGGCGCAGAGGGAGACCCAGTACTTC	CASSPKTLAGAQRETQYF
many	TRBD1	TRBV10-3	TRBJ2-1	TGTGCCATCAAACAGGGGGCTATCGATGAGCAGTTCTTC	CAIKQGAIDEQFF
many	-	TRBV11-2	TRBJ1-2	TGTGCCAGCAGCTTAATTCAGGGCGGCTATGGCTACACCTTC	CASSLIQGGYGYTF
-	-	TRBV9	TRBJ2-2	TGTGCCAGCAGCGTAGCTACAAGGGACACCGGGGAGCTGTTTTTT	CASSVATRDTGELFF
-	-	TRBV5-1	TRBJ1-3	TGCGCCAGCAGCCTATCAGGGGAAGGCACTGGAAACACCATATATTTT	CASSLSGEGTGNTIYF
many	TRBD2	TRBV7-2	TRBJ2-1	TGTGCCAGCAGCCGCACGATAGCGGGGGGAATTTTTGAGCAGTTCTTC	CASSRTIAGGIFEQFF
many	-	TRBV7-7	TRBJ2-7	TGTGCTAGCAGCCAACAGGCCGGCTCCTACGAGCAGTACTTC	CASSQQAGSYEQYF
many	-	TRBV7-6	TRBJ2-6	TGTGCCAGCAGCTTGACGCTCTCTGGGGCCAACGTCCTGACTTTC	CASSLTLSGANVLTF
many	TRBD1	TRBV5-1	TRBJ1-1	TGCGCCAGCAGCGGAAGACAGGGGGGCACTGAAGCTTTCTTT	CASSGRQGGTEAFF
-	TRBD2	TRBV3-1	TRBJ2-1	TGTGCCAGCAGTAGGGTAATAGCGGGGAGAAATGAGCAGTTCTTC	CASSRVIAGRNEQFF
many	-	TRBV6-5	TRBJ2-7	TGTGCCAGCAGTTACGTCGCGGAAGGCGAGCAGTACTTC	CASSYVAEGEQYF
many	-	TRBV7-3	TRBJ2-1	TGTGCCAGCAGCTCCGGCCTGGGGGAGCAGTTCTTC	CASSSGLGEQFF
-	TRBD1	TRBV3-1	TRBJ2-1	TGTGCCAGCAGCCAAGATCGAGGCAGACAGGGTCTTACTAGCTCCTACAATGAGCAGTTCTTC	CASSQDRGRQGLTSSYNEQFF
-	TRBD1	TRBV7-9	TRBJ1-2	TGTGCCAGCAGCTTAGATCGTGGACAGGGGGACTATGGCTACACCTTC	CASSLDRGQGDYGYTF
few	-	TRBV7-8	TRBJ1-2	TGTGCCAGCACCCACTCGGGGTTCTATGGCTACACCTTC	CASTHSGFYGYTF
-	TRBD1	TRBV11-3	TRBJ1-1	TGTGCCAGCGGCAGGGGGAGTGACACTGAAGCTTTCTTT	CASGRGSDTEAFF
-	-	TRBV24-1	TRBJ2-7	TGTGCCACCAGTGCCCAGGGGACCCACAATGAGCAGTACTTC	CATSAQGTHNEQYF
-	-	TRBV19	TRBJ2-3	TGTGCCAGTCGATTGGTAGGGGGACCGTTGGATACGCAGTATTTT	CASRLVGGPLDTQYF
-	-	TRBV5-5	TRBJ2-2	TGTGCCAGCAGCTCCCCAGGGGCGCCCACCGGGGAGCTGTTTTTT	CASSSPGAPTGELFF
many	TRBD2	TRBV20-1	TRBJ2-3	TGCAGTGCTAGCCTGGAGGGGACTAGCGGGTTCTTCAGCACAGATACGCAGTATTTT	CSASLEGTSGFFSTDTQYF
many	-	TRBV5-5	TRBJ2-7	TGTGCCAGCAGCTCGAGGGACGAGCAGTACTTC	CASSSRDEQYF
few	-	TRBV4-1	TRBJ1-4	TGCGCCAGCAGCCAAGGGCAGGGGCAAATTAATGAAAAACTGTTTTTT	CASSQGQGQINEKLFF
many	TRBD1	TRBV7-9	TRBJ1-2	TGTGCCAGCAGCTACGGGACAGGGAGGGATGGCTACACCTTC	CASSYGTGRDGYTF
few	-	TRBV6-6	TRBJ2-7	TGTGCCAGCACTGAGGACCCGAGAGGGCCCTACGAGCAGTACTTC	CASTEDPRGPYEQYF
many	TRBD2	TRBV6-2/TRBV6-3	TRBJ2-3	TGTGCCAGCAGTTGGGACCTTAGCGGGGGGACCCCCGATACGCAGTATTTT	CASSWDLSGGTPDTQYF
many	-	TRBV7-9	TRBJ2-3	TGTGCCAGCAGCGGGGGACCCGATACGCAGTATTTT	CASSGGPDTQYF
many	-	TRBV7-2	TRBJ2-1	TGTGCCAGCACCCACCCACCCTCCTACAATGAGCAGTTCTTC	CASTHPPSYNEQFF
few	-	TRBV5-1	TRBJ2-2	TGCGCCAGCAGCAGCCGTGGCGGGGATGCCGGGGAGCTGTTTTTT	CASSSRGGDAGELFF
many	-	TRBV5-1	TRBJ1-2	TGCGCCAGCAGCTACGACAGGTCCGATGGCTACACCTTC	CASSYDRSDGYTF
-	TRBD1	TRBV7-3	TRBJ2-5	TGTGCCGGCAGCACCGGGACAGAGTCGAATGAGCAGTACTTC	CAGSTGTESNEQYF
-	TRBD1	TRBV7-9	TRBJ2-7	TGTGCCAGCAGCTTGACAGGGTCAGTACCCTACGAGCAGTACTTC	CASSLTGSVPYEQYF
many	-	TRBV20-1	TRBJ2-5	TGCAGTGCTAGAGCCTCAGCTAGCGCGTACCAAGAGACCCAGTACTTC	CSARASASAYQETQYF
-	-	TRBV28	TRBJ1-1	TGTGCCAGCAATAGGGACATTCATTCGAACACTGAAGCTTTCTTT	CASNRDIHSNTEAFF
few	-	TRBV2	TRBJ1-1	TGTGCCAGCAGGGGGGCTAAGTGGGACACTGAAGCTTTCTTT	CASRGAKWDTEAFF